This TCR beta chain was profiled in a study of shared clonotypes between healthy human individuals. Findings and caveats of the study: Naive CD4 clonotypes overlapped across a handful of donors at around 5%. The low donor count limited represented genetic and exposure-history diversity.

The repertoire was sequenced with immunoSEQ multiplex PCR; TCRdb's copy has only in-frame clones and lacks some. This repertoire shows about 690,000 clones, about 90% found once; its top ten account for 34%. About this clone itself: Its antigen is undetermined.

The CDR3 covers 14 residues. The germline V gene encodes CDR1 SQVTM and CDR2 ANQGSEA. V lost 2 bases and J lost 6, with 15 bases in between. The donors were adults (healthy and HIV-negative) with no recent acute infections or vaccinations. This sequence was found in a man between 18 and 35 years old in good health. Some clones in this sample may be carry-over from other donors' samples. Sequenced input: memory CD8+ T cells from PBMCs. Subset described: CD45RO+ cells pooled with CCR7-negative TemRA cells. The chain joins TRBV29-1 to TRBJ2-3, with D uncertain. In DNA, the CDR3 is TGCAGCGTTGAATGGACGGGTTCCGGGGATACGCAGTATTTT. Translation gives CSVEWTGSGDTQYF.